These 10 T cell receptor beta chains share one sample of origin, sequenced in a study of cytomegalovirus exposure and HLA in healthy donors. The PCR ran on 60 Vbeta and 13 Jbeta primers. TCRdb's copy holds only in-frame clones and misses some; the assay was immunoSEQ multiplex PCR. The table includes some 140,000 clones, 60% to 80% detected once. Sequenced sample: PBMCs. All receptors derive from a man aged 50 to 60 in good health and CMV-seropositive.

The chain links TRBV5-1 to TRBJ2-5; TRBD1 matches at 8 bases. The CDR3 consists of 15 residues. Germline V gene sequence: CDR1 SGHRS, CDR2 YFSETQ. Trimming took 5 bases from V and 4 from J; bases not matched to a gene: 10. The DNA of the CDR3 is TGCGCCAGCAGTTGGGGAGGCACAGGGGGAGAGACCCAGTACTTC. It yields the protein CASSWGGTGGETQYF.

V and J are TRBV5-1 and TRBJ1-2; D gene uncertain. V dropped 4 bases and J dropped 3 bases, with 10 bases sitting between them. Germline CDR1 and CDR2: SGHRS and YFSETQ. This CDR3 is 13 amino acids long. The DNA for the CDR3 is TGCGCCAGCAGCGGGGAGGGCCACTATGGCTACACCTTC. This translates into CASSGEGHYGYTF.

The rearrangement uses TRBV19 and TRBJ1-1, with D possibly matching TRBD1 (5 bases). The CDR3 spans 12 residues. CDR1 is LNHDA and CDR2 is SQIVND in the germline V gene (reference sequence). Trimming stripped 11 bases from V and 0 bases from J, with 10 bases between. CDR3 in DNA: TGTGCCGAAGTCAGGGTGAACACTGAAGCTTTCTTT. Translated, it gives CAEVRVNTEAFF. The full variable domain, with the rest looked up from reference TRBV19 and TRBJ1-1, is DGGITQSPKYLFRKEGQNVTLSCEQNLNHDAMYWYRQDPGQGLRLIYYSQIVNDFQKGDIAEGYSVSREKKESFPLTVTSAQKNPTAFYLCAEVRVNTEAFFGQGTRLTVV.

This chain connects TRBV28 to TRBJ2-7, with 9 nucleotides matching TRBD1. The V gene's germline CDR1 is MDHEN and CDR2 SYDVKM. The CDR3 has 14 residues. V lost 7 bases, J lost 5 bases, and 9 bases stayed unmatched. CDR3 DNA sequence: TGTGCCAGCAAACCGGGACAGGGAGGAAACGAGCAGTACTTC. Amino acid sequence: CASKPGQGGNEQYF.

The chain joins TRBV12-5 to TRBJ2-1, with TRBD2 identical over 10 bases. Germline values: CDR1 LGHNT, CDR2 FRNRAP. This CDR3 has 16 amino acids. V dropped 10 bases and J dropped 4; count of bases not matched to a gene: 13. The CDR3 reads CAIASGRAAGYNEQFF. The CDR3 bases are TGTGCTATAGCAAGCGGGAGGGCCGCAGGATACAATGAGCAGTTCTTC.

This chain connects TRBV7-9 to TRBJ2-2, with D maybe TRBD2 (6 bases). The germline gives CDR1 SEHNR, CDR2 FQNEAQ (reference sequence). Trimming cost V 5 bases and J 11 bases, with 15 bases left between them. The CDR3 is made up of 13 amino acids. The CDR3 is CASSLIAAPELFF. The CDR3 nucleotides are TGTGCCAGCAGCCTTATAGCGGCACCAGAGCTGTTTTTT.

The chain uses TRBV9 and TRBJ2-1; TRBD2 matches 10 bases. The length of the CDR3 is 16 residues. The trim removed 0 bases at V and 5 bases at J, leaving 5 bases unmatched. Germline V lookup: CDR1 SGDLS, CDR2 YYNGEE. CDR3: CASSVAGTSVNNEQFF. The CDR3 nucleotides are TGTGCCAGCAGCGTAGCCGGGACTAGCGTTAACAATGAGCAGTTCTTC.

Comment on this clone: The junction shows a germline mismatch at one end, possibly a read error. J is TRBJ2-3 and V is TRBV7-2; D gene unclear. This CDR3 is 14 amino acids long. CDR1 and CDR2 (germline): SGHTA, FQGNSA. CDR3 loop: CASSSILSTDTQYF. In nucleotides, the CDR3 is TGTGCCAGCAGCTCGATCCTTAGCACGGATACGCAGTATTTT.

This clone was counted between two and nine times. An end of the junction differs from the germline gene, which may be a read error. The rearrangement links TRBV4-1 to TRBJ2-1, with 10 positions matching TRBD2. The CDR3 is 19 residues long. CDR1 MGHRA and CDR2 YSYEKL come from the germline V gene. Written as DNA, the CDR3 is TGCGCCAGCAGCGAAGAGCCCCCAGCGGGGGGGCTCACCTACAATGAGCAGTTCTTC. Its protein is CASSEEPPAGGLTYNEQFF.

This chain uses TRBV19 with TRBJ2-1, with TRBD2 matching 11 bases. Germline lookup yields CDR1 LNHDA and CDR2 SQIVND (reference sequence). This CDR3 spans 18 amino acids. Trimming removed 0 bases from V and 5 bases from J; junction bases left unmatched: 9. The CDR3 sequence: CASSIEGTLAGGNNEQFF. The CDR3 DNA sequence: TGTGCCAGTAGTATAGAGGGGACCCTAGCGGGAGGTAACAATGAGCAGTTCTTC.